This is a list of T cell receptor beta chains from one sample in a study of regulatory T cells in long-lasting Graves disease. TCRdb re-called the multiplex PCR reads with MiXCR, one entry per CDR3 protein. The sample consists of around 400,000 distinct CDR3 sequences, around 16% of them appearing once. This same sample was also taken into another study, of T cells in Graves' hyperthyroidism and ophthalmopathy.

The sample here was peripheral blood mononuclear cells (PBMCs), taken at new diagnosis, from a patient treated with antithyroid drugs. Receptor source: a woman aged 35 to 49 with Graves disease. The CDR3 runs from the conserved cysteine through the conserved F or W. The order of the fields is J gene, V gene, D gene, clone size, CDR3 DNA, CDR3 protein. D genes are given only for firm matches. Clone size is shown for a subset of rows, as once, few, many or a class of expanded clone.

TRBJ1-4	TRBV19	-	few	TGTGCCAGTAGTCTCAGAGCATCGGGAACTAATGAAAAACTGTTTTTT	CASSLRASGTNEKLFF
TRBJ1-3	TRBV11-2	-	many	TGTGCCAGCAGCTTAGGACAGCCCTCTGGAAACACCATATATTTT	CASSLGQPSGNTIYF
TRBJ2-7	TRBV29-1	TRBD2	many	TGCAGCGTTCGGACTAGCAGAAACTACGAGCAGTACTTC	CSVRTSRNYEQYF
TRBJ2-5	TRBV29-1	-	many	TGCAGCGTCAAGGGATCCAACCAAGAGACCCAGTACTTC	CSVKGSNQETQYF
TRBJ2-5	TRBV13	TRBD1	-	TGTGCCAGCAGCTGGACAGGGGGTGGACATGAGACCCAGTACTTC	CASSWTGGGHETQYF
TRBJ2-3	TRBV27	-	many	TGTGCCAGCAGTCCCCTTCGGAATACTGGCACAGATACGCAGTATTTT	CASSPLRNTGTDTQYF
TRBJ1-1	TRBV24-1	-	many	TGTGCCACCAGTGACAGATCGAACACTGAAGCTTTCTTT	CATSDRSNTEAFF
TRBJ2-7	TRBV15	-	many	TGTGCCACCAGCAGAGATCGGGCTGTTTTGGGGGGAAGGCAGGACGAGCAGTACTTC	CATSRDRAVLGGRQDEQYF
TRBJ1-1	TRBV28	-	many	TGTGCCAGCAGCTCTACAGGGATGAACACTGAAGCTTTCTTT	CASSSTGMNTEAFF
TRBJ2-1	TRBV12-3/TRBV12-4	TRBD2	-	TGTGCCAGCACCTCAGGGACTAGCGGAAAGTACAATGAGCAGTTCTTC	CASTSGTSGKYNEQFF
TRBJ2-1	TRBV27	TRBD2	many	TGTGCCAGCAGTTTATGGTCGGGAGGGCCTAACAATGAGCAGTTCTTC	CASSLWSGGPNNEQFF
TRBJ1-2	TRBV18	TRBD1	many	TGTGCCAGCTCACCACCCTTGTGGGGGACAGCCTATGGCTACACCTTC	CASSPPLWGTAYGYTF
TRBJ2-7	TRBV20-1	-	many	TGCAGTGCTAGGGAAGGGGTTGCCCAGGGCGAGCAGTACTTC	CSAREGVAQGEQYF
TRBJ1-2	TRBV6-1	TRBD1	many	TGTGCCAGCAGTGCCCTTACAGGGGGCGTATATGGCTACACCTTC	CASSALTGGVYGYTF
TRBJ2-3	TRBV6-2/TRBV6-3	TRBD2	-	TGTGCCAGCAGTCAATCAGCGGGAGTTGCAGATACGCAGTATTTT	CASSQSAGVADTQYF
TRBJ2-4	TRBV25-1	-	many	TGTGCCAGCAGTGAATTGGAGGGAACCAAAAACATTCAGTACTTC	CASSELEGTKNIQYF
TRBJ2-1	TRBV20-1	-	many	TGCAGTGCCACCCTCGGGAGCACGCCGGGGAATGAGCAGTTCTTC	CSATLGSTPGNEQFF
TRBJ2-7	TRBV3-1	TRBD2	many	TGTGCCAGCAGCCAAGGACTTCCTCTAGCGGGAGCCGAGCAGTACTTC	CASSQGLPLAGAEQYF
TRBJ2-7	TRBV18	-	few	TGTGCCAGCTCCCCGCTGGGGCAGGGGATGGTATCCTACGAGCAGTACTTC	CASSPLGQGMVSYEQYF
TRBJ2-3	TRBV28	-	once	TGTGCTTCTTTAGAGGGGACAGATACGCAGTATTTT	CASLEGTDTQYF
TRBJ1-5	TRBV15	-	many	TGTGCCACCAGCAGTGCATGGGGACAGCCCCAGCATTTT	CATSSAWGQPQHF
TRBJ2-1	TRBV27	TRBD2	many	TGTGCCAGCAGGTGGCGGGAGGGCCTCAATGAGCAGTTCTTC	CASRWREGLNEQFF
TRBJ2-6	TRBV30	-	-	TGTGCCTACCAACTGCGCTGGTATGGGGCCAACGTCCTGACTTTC	CAYQLRWYGANVLTF
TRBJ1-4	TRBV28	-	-	TGTGCCAGCAGACCTCTAGACGGATGGGATGAAAAACTGTTTTTT	CASRPLDGWDEKLFF
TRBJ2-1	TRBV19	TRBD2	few	TGTGCCAGTAGTACCCCAGGACTAGCGGATTTTCAAGGGCAGTTCTTC	CASSTPGLADFQGQFF
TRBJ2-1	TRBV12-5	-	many	TGTGCTAGTGGCCAACCTAGAACAGGGTTTCGTGAGCAGTTCTTC	CASGQPRTGFREQFF
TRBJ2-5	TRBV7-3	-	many	TGTGCCAGCATCCCGCATGAGACCCAGTACTTC	CASIPHETQYF